The rows below give T cell receptor beta chains drawn from one sample of a study of blood T cell repertoires in COVID-19. Libraries were prepared by immunoSEQ multiplex PCR; TCRdb keeps only in-frame clonotypes and omits some of them. The repertoire holds about 210,000 clones, 87% seen once, with about 6.2% in the top ten. Sequencing input: peripheral blood. Receptors originate from a man aged 60-69 years who had recovered from COVID-19. The CDR3 runs from the conserved cysteine through the conserved F or W. D genes are given only for firm matches. Clone sizes are given selectively: once, few, many, or a class where the clone is expanded.

>TRBD1|TRBV3-1/TRBV3-2|-|TRBJ1-5
CASSHGQENQPQHF
TGTGCCAGCAGCCACGGACAGGAAAATCAGCCCCAGCATTTT
>-|TRBV19|once|TRBJ2-2
CASFSTASTGELFF
TGTGCCAGTTTTTCGACAGCCTCCACCGGGGAGCTGTTTTTT
>-|TRBV7-2|-|TRBJ1-1
CASSPRSTEAFF
TGTGCCAGCAGCCCCCGTTCCACTGAAGCTTTCTTT
>TRBD2|TRBV6-5|-|TRBJ2-7
CASSPEGGSYEQYF
TGTGCCAGCAGCCCCGAGGGCGGGAGTTACGAGCAGTACTTC
>TRBD2|TRBV2|once|TRBJ2-3
CASSVGLAGIDTQYF
TGTGCCAGCAGTGTGGGTTTAGCGGGAATAGATACGCAGTATTTT
>TRBD2|TRBV6-5|few|TRBJ2-7
CASSYYQRGSYEQYF
TGTGCCAGCAGTTACTACCAGCGGGGTTCCTACGAGCAGTACTTC
>TRBD1|TRBV10-1|-|TRBJ2-1
CASSESGTGGNEQFF
TGCGCCAGCAGTGAGTCCGGGACAGGGGGCAATGAGCAGTTCTTC
>-|TRBV10-3|few|TRBJ1-2
CATSGGLGYGYTF
TGTGCCACCTCGGGGGGCTTGGGCTATGGCTACACCTTC
>-|TRBV10-2|-|TRBJ1-6
CASLAGESPLHF
TGCGCCAGCTTGGCGGGAGAATCACCCCTCCACTTT
>-|TRBV6-1|-|TRBJ2-7
CASSEDILEQYF
TGTGCCAGCAGTGAGGACATCTTGGAGCAGTACTTC
>TRBD1|TRBV5-1|few|TRBJ1-1
CARFPYSTPGQGRGNTEAFF
TGCGCCAGATTCCCTTACTCCACCCCGGGACAGGGTCGTGGGAACACTGAAGCTTTCTTT
>-|TRBV25-1|few|TRBJ1-1
CASNEGQSQAFF
TGTGCCAGCAACGAAGGACAATCTCAAGCTTTCTTT
>-|TRBV7-9|-|TRBJ1-1
CASSLAHGEAFF
TGTGCCAGCAGCTTAGCGCACGGGGAAGCTTTCTTT
>TRBD1|TRBV6-1|-|TRBJ1-4
CASSELPGQGSEKLFF
TGTGCCAGCAGTGAACTGCCGGGACAGGGATCTGAAAAACTGTTTTTT
>-|TRBV3-1/TRBV3-2|-|TRBJ2-2
CASSQDPTGELFF
TGTGCCAGCAGCCAAGATCCTACCGGGGAGCTGTTTTTT
>TRBD1|TRBV27|-|TRBJ1-1
CASRPGTGYTEAFF
TGTGCCAGCAGACCAGGGACAGGATACACTGAAGCTTTCTTT
>-|TRBV5-6|once|TRBJ1-3
CASSFPDTGRSGNTIYF
TGTGCCAGCAGCTTCCCCGACACAGGCCGCTCTGGAAACACCATATATTTT
>-|TRBV6-2/TRBV6-3|-|TRBJ1-1
CASSRVVNTEAFF
TGTGCCAGCAGTCGGGTGGTGAACACTGAAGCTTTCTTT
>TRBD2|TRBV11-2|-|TRBJ2-5
CASSSGTSGGAGETQYF
TGTGCCAGCAGCTCCGGGACTAGCGGGGGGGCCGGGGAGACCCAGTACTTC
>TRBD2|TRBV25-1|-|TRBJ2-7
CASSSGGAIEQYF
TGTGCCAGCAGTAGCGGGGGGGCGATCGAGCAGTACTTC
>TRBD2|TRBV4-1|-|TRBJ2-1
CASLSIRSGGAADNEQFF
TGCGCCAGCCTCTCGATCCGCAGCGGGGGGGCAGCAGACAATGAGCAGTTCTTC
>TRBD1|TRBV6-1|-|TRBJ1-6
CASSEALDSGRGVSSPLHF
TGTGCCAGCAGTGAAGCGCTAGACTCCGGCAGGGGGGTTTCGTCACCCCTCCACTTT
>-|TRBV19|-|TRBJ1-2
CASSIDRGGYTF
TGTGCCAGTAGCATAGACAGAGGTGGCTACACCTTC
>-|TRBV12-3/TRBV12-4|-|TRBJ1-4
CASSLYFEKLFF
TGTGCCAGCAGTTTATATTTTGAAAAACTGTTTTTT
>-|TRBV18|-|TRBJ2-1
CASSPFEGMADEQFF
TGTGCCAGCTCACCGTTTGAGGGAATGGCGGATGAGCAGTTCTTC
>TRBD1|TRBV27|-|TRBJ2-3
CASSPARLQGVYTQYF
TGTGCCAGCAGCCCCGCCCGGCTTCAGGGGGTTTATACGCAGTATTTT
>-|TRBV6-5|-|TRBJ2-1
CASRVPSGNYNEQFF
TGTGCCAGCAGGGTACCTTCGGGGAACTACAATGAGCAGTTCTTC
>TRBD2|TRBV3-1/TRBV3-2|-|TRBJ2-3
CASSHQIAGGTDTQYF
TGTGCCAGCAGCCATCAAATAGCGGGGGGCACAGATACGCAGTATTTT
>-|TRBV5-4|-|TRBJ1-6
CASSSGIVRSPLHF
TGTGCCAGCAGCTCAGGGATAGTACGGTCACCCCTCCACTTT
>TRBD2|TRBV5-1|-|TRBJ2-1
CASSSNGRNEQFF
TGCGCCAGCTCGTCGAACGGGAGGAATGAGCAGTTCTTC
>TRBD1|TRBV30|-|TRBJ1-1
CAGGTGAVNTEAFF
TGTGCCGGAGGGACAGGGGCCGTGAACACTGAAGCTTTCTTT
>-|TRBV28|-|TRBJ1-5
CASSLVGGDQPQHF
TGTGCCAGCAGTTTGGTCGGGGGGGATCAGCCCCAGCATTTT
>-|TRBV6-1|-|TRBJ1-2
CASSEVEPKRSGYTF
TGTGCCAGCAGTGAAGTAGAACCGAAGAGGTCTGGCTACACCTTC
>TRBD2|TRBV7-3|-|TRBJ2-3
CASTRLAGRTTDTQYF
TGTGCCAGCACCAGACTAGCGGGAAGAACCACAGATACGCAGTATTTT
>-|TRBV29-1|-|TRBJ1-5
CSVGGGRQPQHF
TGCAGCGTTGGAGGGGGAAGGCAGCCCCAGCATTTT
>-|TRBV9|-|TRBJ1-6
CASSAYRALYNSPLHF
TGTGCCAGCAGCGCGTACAGAGCCCTGTATAATTCACCCCTCCACTTT
>-|TRBV6-5|-|TRBJ2-7
CASSPPPAALSEQYF
TGTGCCAGCAGCCCCCCCCCAGCGGCTCTCTCCGAGCAGTACTTC
>TRBD1|TRBV2|-|TRBJ2-1
CAKTGQGRFHEQFF
TGTGCCAAGACGGGACAGGGGAGGTTCCATGAGCAGTTCTTC
>TRBD1|TRBV7-2|-|TRBJ1-3
CASSLRQGGNTIYF
TGTGCCAGCAGCCTCCGACAGGGTGGAAACACCATATATTTT
>-|TRBV3-1/TRBV3-2|once|TRBJ2-1
CASSHGGMSYNEQFF
TGTGCCAGCAGCCACGGAGGGATGTCCTACAATGAGCAGTTCTTC
>TRBD1|TRBV9|-|TRBJ2-7
CASSVDPGQTYEQYF
TGTGCCAGCAGCGTAGACCCGGGACAGACCTACGAGCAGTACTTC
>TRBD2|TRBV4-2|-|TRBJ2-3
CASSQGLLAGLLDTQYF
TGTGCCAGCAGCCAAGGTCTGCTAGCGGGACTCCTAGATACGCAGTATTTT
>TRBD1|TRBV19|-|TRBJ1-5
CASSIHDRGDNQPQHF
TGTGCCAGTAGTATTCATGACAGGGGGGACAATCAGCCCCAGCATTTT
>-|TRBV23-1|-|TRBJ1-3
CASSLRRGNTIYF
TGCGCCAGCAGCCTACGGAGGGGAAACACCATATATTTT
>-|TRBV29-1|once|TRBJ1-5
CSVGAGSNQPQHF
TGCAGCGTTGGGGCCGGAAGCAATCAGCCCCAGCATTTT
>TRBD2|TRBV28|once|TRBJ2-3
CASSLLASGKTDTQYF
TGTGCCAGCAGTTTATTGGCTAGCGGGAAGACAGATACGCAGTATTTT
>TRBD2|TRBV5-4|-|TRBJ2-1
CASSEKAGLSYNEQFF
TGTGCCAGCAGCGAGAAAGCGGGACTCTCCTACAATGAGCAGTTCTTC
>-|TRBV27|few|TRBJ2-2
CASSSGSGELFF
TGTGCCAGCAGTTCAGGATCCGGGGAGCTGTTTTTT
>TRBD2|TRBV4-2|-|TRBJ2-5
CASSPREGETQYF
TGTGCCAGCAGCCCTCGGGAGGGAGAGACCCAGTACTTC
>TRBD1|TRBV18|-|TRBJ1-3
CASSTDRAKTIYF
TGTGCCAGCTCAACCGACAGGGCCAAGACCATATATTTT
>-|TRBV9|-|TRBJ2-1
CASSPAAGSSYNEQFF
TGTGCCAGCAGCCCGGCGGCGGGGAGCTCCTACAATGAGCAGTTCTTC
>-|TRBV28|-|TRBJ1-5
CASSPGGSNQPQHF
TGTGCCAGCAGTCCCGGCGGTAGCAATCAGCCCCAGCATTTT
>TRBD1|TRBV5-1|-|TRBJ1-2
CASSLGGGPGYTF
TGCGCCAGCAGCTTGGGAGGGGGCCCAGGCTACACCTTC